The 28 T cell receptor beta chains below all came from one sample that was sequenced in a study of blood T cell repertoires in COVID-19. Assay used: immunoSEQ multiplex PCR; TCRdb lists only in-frame clones, some missing. The sample consists of roughly 200,000 clones, more than 75% of them appearing once. The sample comprised peripheral blood. All receptors derive from a man aged 60 to 75 who had recovered from COVID-19.

This chain uses TRBV5-1 with TRBJ2-5; 8 bases align to TRBD2. Trimming cost V 4 bases and J 1 base; bases outside gene matches: 6. The CDR3 contains 15 residues. CDR1 is SGHRS, CDR2 YFSETQ, per germline. The CDR3 DNA follows: TGCGCCAGCAGCCCAGGGACTAGACTCCAAGAGACCCAGTACTTC. Its translation: CASSPGTRLQETQYF.

This clone appeared many times. This chain connects TRBV6-4 to TRBJ2-3; tentatively, D is TRBD2 (5 bases). Germline loops: CDR1 MRHNA, CDR2 SNTAGT. V dropped 2 bases and J dropped 2 bases, with 8 bases sitting between them. The CDR3 has 14 amino acids. CDR3: CASSDGGDTDTQYF. CDR3 DNA sequence: TGTGCCAGCAGTGACGGAGGAGACACAGATACGCAGTATTTT.

The CDR3 nucleotides read TGTGCCAGCAGTTCCCCCATAGCGGGAAACACAGATACGCAGTATTTT. Encoded protein: CASSSPIAGNTDTQYF. The rearrangement links TRBV28 to TRBJ2-3; 8 bases agree with TRBD2. Germline V gene data show CDR1 as MDHEN and CDR2 as SYDVKM. Trimming cost V 4 bases and J 2 bases; bases outside gene matches: 8. The CDR3 is 16 residues long. The full variable domain, rest sourced from reference TRBV28 and TRBJ2-3, is DVKVTQSSRYLVKRTGEKVFLECVQDMDHENMFWYRQDPGLGLRLIYFSYDVKMKEKGDIPEGYSVSREKKERFSLILESASTNQTSMYLCASSSPIAGNTDTQYFGPGTRLTVL.

The rearrangement joins TRBV28 to TRBJ2-1, with D perhaps TRBD2 (6 bases). Trimming shortened V by 4 bases and J by 0 bases, and 13 bases separated the two germline ends. Germline V gene data show CDR1 as MDHEN and CDR2 as SYDVKM. The CDR3 is 16 amino acids. The CDR3 spells CASSSLAESSYNEQFF. CDR3 DNA: TGTGCCAGCAGTTCTTTAGCGGAAAGCTCCTACAATGAGCAGTTCTTC.

This rearrangement joins TRBV18 to TRBJ1-1; possibly TRBD1 for D (6 bases). V lost 1 base and J 5 bases, leaving 20 bases between the germline ends. In germline, CDR1 is KGHSH, CDR2 LQKENI. The length of the CDR3 is 17 residues. CDR3 residues: CASSPLGNRVMWTEAFF. CDR3 bases: TGTGCCAGCTCACCACTCGGGAACAGGGTAATGTGGACTGAAGCTTTCTTT.

V and J are TRBV7-3 and TRBJ1-4; D is unresolved. The CDR3 spans 16 residues. V was cut by 2 bases and J by 8 bases, with 18 bases left in between. Germline loops: CDR1 SGHTA, CDR2 FQGTGA. The CDR3 nucleotides are TGTGCCAGCAGCTTAGTTTTCACTCGTCTCCCCGAAAAACTGTTTTTT. Amino acids: CASSLVFTRLPEKLFF. The full variable domain, with the rest looked up from reference TRBV7-3 and TRBJ1-4, is GAGVSQTPSNKVTEKGKYVELRCDPISGHTALYWYRQSLGQGPEFLIYFQGTGAADDSGLPNDRFFAVRPEGSVSTLKIQRTERGDSAVYLCASSLVFTRLPEKLFFGSGTQLSVL.

The chain recombines TRBV30 with TRBJ2-5, with a tentative D call TRBD1 (7 bases). The ends were cut back, 2 bases at V and 5 bases at J, with 18 bases in the middle. The germline CDR1 and CDR2 sequences are GTSNPN and SVGIG (reference sequence). The CDR3 is 15 residues long. CDR3 in DNA: TGTGCCTGGAGTCTCGGGAGACAGGGAAGGGAGACCCAGTACTTC. Its protein product is CAWSLGRQGRETQYF.

V usage is TRBV21-1 and J usage is TRBJ1-1. TRBV21-1 represents a pseudogene. The CDR3 spans 15 residues. The CDR3 loop is CASSKEAAVNTEAFF. As DNA, the CDR3 is TGTGCCAGCAGCAAAGAAGCAGCGGTGAACACTGAAGCTTTCTTT.

The rearrangement joins TRBV19 to TRBJ2-2; 11 bases match TRBD1. The V and J ends lost 10 bases and 4 bases, in that order; junction bases with no gene match: 5. The CDR3 is 14 amino acids. The germline CDR1 and CDR2 sequences are LNHDA and SQIVND (reference sequence). CDR3: CATPGTGGTGELFF. The CDR3 DNA follows: TGTGCCACCCCGGGGACAGGGGGCACCGGGGAGCTGTTTTTT.

Worth noting for this clone: At the DNA level, this CDR3 is encoded by other sequences in the same sample as well. J is TRBJ1-1 and V is TRBV6-1; 9 bases align to TRBD1. The ends lost 3 bases at V and 5 bases at J; junction bases unmatched: 4. Germline lookup yields CDR1 MNHNS and CDR2 SASEGT. The length of the CDR3 is 14 residues. The CDR3 nucleotides are TGTGCCAGCAGTGACGGACAGGGGAGGACTGAAGCTTTCTTT. It encodes CASSDGQGRTEAFF.

The chain is built from TRBV6-2 or TRBV6-3 and TRBJ1-5; TRBD1 matches at 8 bases. Germline CDR1 and CDR2: MNHEY and SVGEGT. With V trimmed by 0 bases and J by 6 bases, 4 bases remained unmatched. The CDR3 is 15 residues long. CDR3 loop: CASSYSTGAGQPQHF. The DNA of the CDR3 is TGTGCCAGCAGTTACTCGACAGGGGCTGGTCAGCCCCAGCATTTT.

This chain joins TRBV18 and TRBJ2-3; 7 bases agree with TRBD1. The CDR3 contains 17 residues. V shed 0 bases and J 0 bases; nucleotides not matched to a gene: 6. CDR1 is KGHSH and CDR2 is LQKENI in the germline V gene. The CDR3 nucleotides read TGTGCCAGCTCACCACCTCGACAGGGCAGAAGCACAGATACGCAGTATTTT. This translates into CASSPPRQGRSTDTQYF.

Only one count was recorded for this clone. The chain uses TRBV6-2 or TRBV6-3 and TRBJ2-7; 10 bases fit TRBD2. With 6 bases clipped from V and 2 bases from J, the junction kept 7 bases outside the gene matches. The germline gives CDR1 MNHEY, CDR2 SVGEGT. This CDR3 is 15 amino acids long. The chain's CDR3 is CASSRTSGAAYEQYF. The CDR3 coding sequence is TGTGCCAGCAGCCGCACTAGCGGGGCCGCCTACGAGCAGTACTTC.

A remark on this clone: The sample contains more than one DNA sequence encoding this CDR3. CDR3: CASSPLETQYF. CDR3 nucleotides: TGTGCCAGCAGCCCATTAGAGACCCAGTACTTC. The chain has TRBV7-9 and TRBJ2-5; D unresolved. The CDR3 is made up of 11 amino acids. Trimming removed 5 bases at V and 4 bases at J, with 5 bases between. Germline CDR1 and CDR2: SEHNR and FQNEAQ (reference sequence).

CDR3 in DNA: TGCAGCGAAGGAGGGGGCATCTATGGCTACACCTTC. Translating gives CSEGGGIYGYTF. The chain combines TRBV29-1 with TRBJ1-2; 7 bases line up with TRBD1. V shed 7 bases and J 4 bases; nucleotides not matched to a gene: 6. The CDR3 is 12 residues long. Germline CDR1 reads SQVTM; CDR2 reads ANQGSEA. The variable domain in full, completed from reference TRBV29-1 and TRBJ1-2, reads SAVISQKPSRDICQRGTSLTIQCQVDSQVTMMFWYRQQPGQSLTLIATANQGSEATYESGFVIDKFPISRPNLTFSTLTVSNMSPEDSSIYLCSEGGGIYGYTFGSGTRLTVV.

This clone was detected only once. The chain combines TRBV27 with TRBJ2-6, with 8 bases fitting TRBD1. The germline V gene encodes CDR1 MNHEY and CDR2 SMNVEV (reference sequence). CDR3 length: 17 residues. V was pared by 2 bases and J by 2 bases, with 5 bases of the junction left unmatched. The CDR3 nucleotides read TGTGCCAGCAGTTTAGGACAGGGCGGCACTGGGGCCAACGTCCTGACTTTC. The encoded protein is CASSLGQGGTGANVLTF.

This chain joins TRBV3-1 (or the pseudogene TRBV3-2) and TRBJ2-1; 8 bases align to TRBD2. Trimming at V came to 4 bases and at J to 5 bases, leaving 16 bases not matched to a gene. The CDR3 runs to 18 residues. CDR1 LGHDT and CDR2 YNNKEL come from the germline V gene (reference sequence). The CDR3 protein is CASSLLSSSGGPNNEQFF. CDR3 nucleotide sequence: TGTGCCAGCAGCCTACTAAGTTCGAGCGGGGGCCCCAACAATGAGCAGTTCTTC.

The V call is TRBV7-9, the J call TRBJ2-1, with 7 bases lining up with TRBD2. This CDR3 is 17 amino acids long. The germline gives CDR1 SEHNR, CDR2 FQNEAQ (reference sequence). After removal of 1 base from V and 7 bases from J, the junction contained 13 bases not matched to a gene. The CDR3 spells CASSLGAYAGEVNEQFF. DNA of the CDR3: TGTGCCAGCAGCTTAGGAGCATACGCGGGAGAGGTAAATGAGCAGTTCTTC.

This clone was found once. The same CDR3 also results from other DNA sequences found in this sample. The chain is built from TRBV5-1 and TRBJ2-7; the match to TRBD2 covers 8 bases. Unmatched junction bases numbered 2, after V lost 0 bases and J lost 3 bases. The germline V gene encodes CDR1 SGHRS and CDR2 YFSETQ. This CDR3 is built from 14 residues. CDR3 amino acids: CASSLDREGYEQYF. CDR3 bases: TGCGCCAGCAGCTTGGACCGGGAGGGCTACGAGCAGTACTTC.

This chain uses TRBV5-6 with TRBJ2-7; 12 bases agree with TRBD2. The CDR3 extends over 15 amino acids. In germline, CDR1 is SGHDT, CDR2 YYEEEE. J lost 2 bases, V lost 1 base, and 1 base had no gene match. The CDR3 region has the DNA TGTGCCAGCAGCTTGCTAGCGGGAGGGCCCTACGAGCAGTACTTC. Its protein is CASSLLAGGPYEQYF.

This chain links TRBV28 with TRBJ1-4; 7 bases line up with TRBD1. The CDR3 is 14 amino acids. V lost 8 bases, J lost 2 bases, and 5 bases stayed unmatched. The germline CDR1 and CDR2 sequences are MDHEN and SYDVKM. CDR3 in DNA: TGTGCCAGCGAAGGACAGGCCACTAATGAAAAACTGTTTTTT. It codes for CASEGQATNEKLFF.

The CDR3 sequence: CASSRKQLNTEAFF. The CDR3 region has the DNA TGTGCCAGCTCACGCAAACAGTTGAACACTGAAGCTTTCTTT. The J gene is TRBJ1-1, the V gene TRBV18; no clear D. V lost 4 bases to trimming and J lost 0 bases, with 9 bases between them. CDR1 KGHSH and CDR2 LQKENI come from the germline V gene. The CDR3 is 14 residues long. The entire variable domain, with the rest obtained from reference TRBV18 and TRBJ1-1, is as follows: NAGVMQNPRHLVRRRGQEARLRCSPMKGHSHVYWYRQLPEEGLKFMVYLQKENIIDESGMPKERFSAEFPKEGPSILRIQQVVRGDSAAYFCASSRKQLNTEAFFGQGTRLTVV.

This clone was recorded once. The chain recombines TRBV2 with TRBJ2-3; 9 bases agree with TRBD2. Germline CDR1 and CDR2: SNHLY and FYNNEI. This CDR3 is 15 amino acids long. V gave up 3 bases and J gave up 3 bases; unmatched junction bases: 4. For the CDR3, the DNA is TGTGCCAGCAGTGATCTAGCGGGAAGGACAGATACGCAGTATTTT. This gives the protein CASSDLAGRTDTQYF.

The rearrangement uses TRBV10-3 and TRBJ2-5; tentatively, D is TRBD1 (5 bases). The CDR3 totals 15 residues. V shed 0 bases and J shed 5 bases, with 13 bases lying between them. Germline V gives CDR1 ENHRY, CDR2 SYGVKD. The CDR3 DNA is TGTGCCATCAGTGAGTCGACCAAAAAGGGGGAGACCCAGTACTTC. Amino acid sequence: CAISESTKKGETQYF.

The rearrangement uses TRBV28 and TRBJ1-6, with D possibly being TRBD1 (6 bases). In germline, CDR1 is MDHEN, CDR2 SYDVKM. The V end was cut by 10 bases, the J end by 7 bases, with 17 bases between. The CDR3 runs 14 residues. The CDR3 sequence: CATLKGGENSPLHF. The CDR3 DNA is TGTGCCACCCTAAAAGGGGGAGAAAATTCACCCCTCCACTTT.

The chain combines TRBV30 with TRBJ2-3; the match to TRBD2 covers 12 bases. Per the germline V gene, CDR1 is GTSNPN and CDR2 is SVGIG (reference sequence). CDR3 size: 14 residues. With V trimmed by 4 bases and J by 3 bases, 2 bases remained unmatched. CDR3 DNA sequence: TGTGCCTGGAACCTAGCGGGGGGGACAGATACGCAGTATTTT. It encodes CAWNLAGGTDTQYF.

The V gene is TRBV7-3, the J gene TRBJ2-1; TRBD2 matches 7 bases. V was clipped by 5 bases and J by 4 bases; unmatched bases: 8. The CDR3 has 15 amino acids. Germline assignment: CDR1 SGHTA and CDR2 FQGTGA. The CDR3 loop reads CASSRAGVPYNEQFF. For the CDR3, the DNA is TGTGCCAGCAGCCGTGCGGGGGTTCCGTACAATGAGCAGTTCTTC.

The J gene is TRBJ2-5, the V gene TRBV6-1; TRBD2 matches at 13 bases. The CDR3 loop spans 16 amino acids. V lost 3 bases, J lost 2 bases, and 3 bases stayed unmatched. Germline V lookup: CDR1 MNHNS, CDR2 SASEGT. The CDR3, as DNA: TGTGCCAGCAGTGATCAGGGACTAGCGGGACAAGAGACCCAGTACTTC. Its protein is CASSDQGLAGQETQYF.